The table lists the clone carrying this T cell receptor beta chain with many counts. Antigen unknown. An expansion of CD8+CD57+ cells by flow cytometry had been shown in patients chosen for sequencing. Among the patients, none had received any therapy at the time of blood sampling. These data originate in a study of CD8+CD57+ T cells in acquired aplastic anemia. Study-level background: Quantities of DNA derived from sorted CD4+ and CD8+ cells averaged about 3.2 ug. Study findings and constraints: Researchers reported that CD8+ Simpson's diversity was not significantly different in patients versus controls.

According to the study, genomic DNA was the template for TCR beta VDJ and CDR3 profiling. TCRdb fed the reads into MiXCR, producing one record per CDR3 protein. Here the sample spans 450,000 to 600,000 distinct CDR3 sequences, around 33% being singletons. Germline CDR1 is DFQATT and CDR2 is SNEGSKA (reference sequence). The CDR3 is 11 residues long. The V gene lost 5 bases and the J gene lost 7 bases, with 12 bases spanning the gap. The TCR originated in a human donor with aplastic anemia. Sequenced material: sorted CD4+, CD8+, or CD8+CD57+ T cells (not recorded which) from PBMCs. The V and J genes are TRBV20-1 and TRBJ2-7; D ambiguous. The CDR3 DNA follows: TGCAGTGCTCCAGCCGACCATGAGCAGTACTTC. This sequence encodes CSAPADHEQYF.